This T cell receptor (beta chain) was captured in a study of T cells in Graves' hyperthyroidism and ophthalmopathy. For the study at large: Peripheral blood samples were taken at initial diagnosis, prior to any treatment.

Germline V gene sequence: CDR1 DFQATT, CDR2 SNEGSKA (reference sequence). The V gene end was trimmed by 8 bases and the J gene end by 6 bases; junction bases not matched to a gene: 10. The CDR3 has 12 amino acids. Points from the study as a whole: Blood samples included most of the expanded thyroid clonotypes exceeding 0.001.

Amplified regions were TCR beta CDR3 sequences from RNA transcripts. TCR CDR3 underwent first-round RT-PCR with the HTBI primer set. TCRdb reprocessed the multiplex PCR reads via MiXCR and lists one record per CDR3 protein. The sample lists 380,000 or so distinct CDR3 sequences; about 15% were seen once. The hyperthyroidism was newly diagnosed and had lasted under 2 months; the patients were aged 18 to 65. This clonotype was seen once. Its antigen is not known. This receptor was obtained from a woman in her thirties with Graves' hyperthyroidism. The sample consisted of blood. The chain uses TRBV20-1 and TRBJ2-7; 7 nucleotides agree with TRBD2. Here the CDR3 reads CSSTGLYCEQYF. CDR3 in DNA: TGCAGTTCGACGGGACTATACTGCGAGCAGTACTTC.